This T cell receptor (beta chain) stems from a study of human T cells and chemical hapten exposure. Each CDR3 protein is one row after TCRdb ran MiXCR on the RACE reads. Of tens of thousands of distinct CDR3 sequences listed, around 7.4% are singletons. This clonotype was counted once. Described time point: healthy volunteer bleed at 2 weeks. Total RNA extraction was carried out from unfractionated whole blood. The CDR3 is 13 residues long. V lost 5 bases and J lost 5, with 10 bases in between. Germline lookup yields CDR1 MNHEY and CDR2 SMNVEV (reference sequence). The TCR was taken from a human donor in good health. Some clones in this sample may be carry-over from other donors' samples. J is TRBJ2-1 and V is TRBV27, with D uncertain. Sequenced sample: whole blood. As DNA, the CDR3 is TGTGCCAGCAGTCTCCCCTGGGACAATGAGCAGTTCTTC. Amino acid sequence: CASSLPWDNEQFF.